Following are 7 T cell receptor beta chains from one sample sequenced in a study of blood T cell repertoires in COVID-19. Generated by immunoSEQ multiplex PCR, the TCRdb table keeps only in-frame clones and is missing some. The profile shows 300,000 or so clones, roughly 87% of them singletons. The source material was PBMCs or T cells enriched from blood (not recorded which). The receptors were sampled from a young woman who had recovered from COVID-19.

The chain uses TRBV28 and TRBJ1-1; D is unresolved. The CDR3 has 13 amino acids. The germline CDR1 and CDR2 sequences are MDHEN and SYDVKM. Trimming took off 6 bases at V and 5 bases at J, with 13 bases between the two ends. CDR3 amino acids: CASRAGARTEAFF. DNA of the CDR3: TGTGCCAGCAGGGCCGGTGCGCGGACTGAAGCTTTCTTT.

J is TRBJ2-3 and V is TRBV10-3, with 10 bases aligning to TRBD2. The junction had 4 bases not matched to a gene; V was cut back by 2 bases and J by 2 bases. The CDR3 has 16 residues. CDR1 is ENHRY and CDR2 is SYGVKD in the germline V gene. Here the CDR3 reads CAISEVSGGITDTQYF. CDR3 in DNA: TGTGCCATCAGTGAGGTTAGCGGGGGGATCACAGATACGCAGTATTTT.

V is TRBV30 and J is TRBJ1-4; TRBD1 agrees at 7 bases. Germline CDR1 reads GTSNPN; CDR2 reads SVGIG (reference sequence). The V and J ends lost 0 bases and 12 bases, in that order; junction bases with no gene match: 4. The CDR3 is made up of 12 amino acids. The CDR3 DNA follows: TGTGCCTGGAGTGTTAGGGGGCGGGAACTGTTTTTT. It specifies CAWSVRGRELFF.

This chain connects TRBV30 to TRBJ2-1; D might be TRBD1 (6 bases). CDR3 length: 15 residues. Per the germline V gene, CDR1 is GTSNPN and CDR2 is SVGIG (reference sequence). The germline V and J ends were trimmed by 4 bases and 4 bases, with 17 bases remaining between them. The CDR3 nucleotides are TGTGCCTGGACCGGGCAGGGGTCTAGGTACAATGAGCAGTTCTTC. Amino acid sequence: CAWTGQGSRYNEQFF.

This sequence joins TRBV9 and TRBJ2-5, with TRBD2 as a possible D gene (7 bases). Trimming took off 4 bases at V and 5 bases at J, with 21 bases between the two ends. The CDR3 runs 16 residues. Germline assignment: CDR1 SGDLS and CDR2 YYNGEE. This chain's CDR3 is CASSLASGGMVETQYF. CDR3 sequence (DNA): TGTGCCAGCAGCCTTGCGTCGGGGGGCATGGTGGAGACCCAGTACTTC.

The chain couples TRBV6-6 to TRBJ2-7; 9 bases map to TRBD1. Germline V gene data show CDR1 as MNHNY and CDR2 as SVGAGI (reference sequence). The length of the CDR3 is 15 residues. V gave up 1 base and J gave up 3 bases; unmatched junction bases: 4. CDR3 bases: TGTGCCAGCAGTTACTTAGGACAGGGGAACTACGAGCAGTACTTC. Translating it yields CASSYLGQGNYEQYF.

This clone was picked up one time. The chain recombines TRBV18 with TRBJ2-7; D is undetermined. Trimming took 3 bases from V and 3 from J, leaving 18 bases between them. Looked up from germline, CDR1 is KGHSH and CDR2 is LQKENI. The CDR3 consists of 16 residues. This CDR3 is CASSPTDGPKSYEQYF. CDR3 DNA: TGTGCCAGCTCACCCACAGACGGTCCTAAAAGCTACGAGCAGTACTTC.